This T cell receptor beta chain was identified in a study of identical twins. Study conclusions and caveats: Findings depended on cross-sectional statistics rather than tracking the same donors. Weaker excess twin sharing was observed in beta out-of-frame sequences.

Using its own MiXCR run on the 5' RACE reads, TCRdb lists one record per CDR3 protein. The sample lists 500,000 to 600,000 distinct CDR3 sequences; less than 25% were seen once. Trimming cost V 6 bases and J 0 bases, with 21 bases left between them. There are 17 residues in the CDR3. Germline CDR1 and CDR2: ENHRY and SYGVKD. Regarding this clonotype: Antigen unknown.

The data were also submitted as part of a second study, on T cells expressing NK-cell markers. That report adds: The study drew TCR beta repertoires from sorted CD3+CD56+NKG2C+, CD3+CD56+NKG2C- and CD3+CD56-NKG2C+ T cells. With respect to HCMV, seven of the eight sequenced donors were seropositive, and one was seronegative.

Sequenced material: CD4+ T cells sorted from blood. The source is a woman aged 18-29 years in good health. V usage is TRBV10-3 and J usage is TRBJ2-7; a possible D gene is TRBD2 (6 bases). CDR3 region: CAISGAGPRGSSYEQYF. The CDR3 DNA follows: TGTGCCATCAGCGGCGCCGGGCCCCGGGGGAGCTCCTACGAGCAGTACTTC.